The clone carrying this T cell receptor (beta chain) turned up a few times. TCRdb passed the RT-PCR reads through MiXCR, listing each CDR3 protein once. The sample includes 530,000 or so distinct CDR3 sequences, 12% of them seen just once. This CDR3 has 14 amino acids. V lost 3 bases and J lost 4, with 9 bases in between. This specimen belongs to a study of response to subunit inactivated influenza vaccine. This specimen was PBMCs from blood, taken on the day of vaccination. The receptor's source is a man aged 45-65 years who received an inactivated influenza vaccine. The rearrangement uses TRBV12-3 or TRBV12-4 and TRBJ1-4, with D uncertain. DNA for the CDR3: TGTGCCAGCAGTTTTTTAGGGTTTAATGAAAAACTGTTTTTT. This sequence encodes CASSFLGFNEKLFF.